What follows describes a single T cell receptor (beta chain). The sample comes from a study of blood T cell repertoires in COVID-19. Clones were sequenced by immunoSEQ multiplex PCR, and TCRdb holds only the in-frame ones, with some missing. This sample has 70,000 to 100,000 clones, with 85% to 90% found just once. Looked up from germline, CDR1 is SNHLY and CDR2 is FYNNEI. Deletions cut 7 bases from V and 1 base from J, with 11 bases between. The CDR3 has 13 residues. Sequencing was performed on peripheral blood. V usage is TRBV2 and J usage is TRBJ2-7; D may be TRBD2 (6 bases). The TCR was taken from a woman aged 80 or over with active COVID-19. The CDR3 reads CASNRDFSYEQYF. The CDR3 region has the DNA TGTGCCAGCAATCGGGACTTTTCCTACGAGCAGTACTTC. The full variable domain, its missing parts supplied by reference TRBV2 and TRBJ2-7, is EPEVTQTPSHQVTQMGQEVILRCVPISNHLYFYWYRQILGQKVEFLVSFYNNEISEKSEIFDDQFSVERPDGSNFTLKIRSTKLEDSAMYFCASNRDFSYEQYFGPGTRLTVT.